A selection of T cell receptor beta chains follows, all from one sample in a study of radiotherapy plus CTLA-4 blockade in lung cancer. Produced via immunoSEQ multiplex PCR; TCRdb's table is partial and in-frame only. The table records about 80,000 clones, approximately 84% of them present only once. The material sequenced was peripheral blood, taken from a patient treated with radiotherapy plus ipilimumab. The receptors originated from a human donor with non-small cell lung cancer who had a partial response to radiotherapy plus ipilimumab. Both conserved end residues are part of each CDR3. Fields, in order: D gene, J gene, V gene, clone size, CDR3 protein, CDR3 DNA. D genes are given only for firm matches. A row's size may be missing; if present it is once, few, many or a size class.

>-|TRBJ1-1|TRBV29-1|-
CSVEDRGEAEAFF
TGCAGCGTTGAAGATCGCGGGGAGGCTGAAGCTTTCTTT
>-|TRBJ1-1|TRBV5-1|-
CASSVQENTEAFF
TGCGCCAGCAGCGTGCAGGAGAACACTGAAGCTTTCTTT
>TRBD2|TRBJ2-2|TRBV7-3|-
CASSPGLAGGPHTNTGELFF
TGTGCCAGCAGCCCGGGACTAGCGGGAGGCCCGCACACGAACACCGGGGAGCTGTTTTTT
>TRBD2|TRBJ2-5|TRBV11-3|-
CASSLASGGTRETQYF
TGTGCCAGCAGCTTGGCTAGCGGGGGTACAAGGGAGACCCAGTACTTC
>TRBD1|TRBJ1-1|TRBV20-1|-
CSGDRATEAFF
TGCAGTGGGGACAGAGCCACTGAAGCTTTCTTT
>TRBD1|TRBJ1-5|TRBV6-1|-
CATWTGDNQPQHF
TGTGCCACCTGGACAGGGGACAATCAGCCCCAGCATTTT
>-|TRBJ1-3|TRBV6-4|-
CASSYMGAPGNTIYF
TGTGCCAGCAGTTACATGGGGGCCCCTGGAAACACCATATATTTT
>TRBD1|TRBJ1-1|TRBV4-2|-
CASSPSGTGNTEAFF
TGTGCCAGCAGCCCATCCGGGACAGGTAACACTGAAGCTTTCTTT
>TRBD2|TRBJ2-1|TRBV10-2|-
CASSERASGKHEQFF
TGCGCCAGCAGTGAGAGGGCTAGCGGGAAACATGAGCAGTTCTTC
>TRBD2|TRBJ2-3|TRBV27|-
CASRGDYPLSTDTQYF
TGTGCCAGCAGGGGGGACTATCCATTAAGCACAGATACGCAGTATTTT
>-|TRBJ1-5|TRBV19|-
CALKPTTGSNQPQHF
TGTGCCTTAAAGCCCACGACAGGAAGCAATCAGCCCCAGCATTTT
>-|TRBJ2-3|TRBV10-3|-
CAISESISGSTDTQYF
TGTGCCATCAGTGAGTCTATTAGCGGCAGCACAGATACGCAGTATTTT
>-|TRBJ1-2|TRBV19|few
CASTNTDTYGYTF
TGTGCCAGTACGAACACAGACACCTATGGCTACACCTTC
>-|TRBJ2-1|TRBV7-8|-
CASSLGRDEQFF
TGTGCCAGCAGCTTAGGGCGGGATGAGCAGTTCTTC
>-|TRBJ2-1|TRBV19|-
CASSVTEQQFF
TGTGCCAGTAGTGTTACAGAGCAGCAGTTCTTC
>-|TRBJ2-7|TRBV25-1|-
CASSETGSSYEQYF
TGTGCCAGCAGCGAGACCGGGTCCTCCTACGAGCAGTACTTC
>TRBD1|TRBJ1-2|TRBV28|-
CASSLDRGSYGYTF
TGTGCCAGCAGTTTAGACAGGGGGAGCTATGGCTACACCTTC
>TRBD1|TRBJ1-6|TRBV5-4|-
CASTLTPRQGRNSPLHF
TGTGCCAGCACCCTGACCCCCAGACAGGGACGTAATTCACCCCTCCACTTT
>TRBD1|TRBJ2-3|TRBV4-1|-
CASSQDPGGSTDTRYF
TGCGCCAGCAGCCAAGATCCAGGGGGCTCAACAGATACGCGGTATTTT
>-|TRBJ1-2|TRBV7-2|-
CASSSRTNYGYTF
TGTGCCAGCAGCTCGCGGACTAACTATGGCTACACCTTC
>TRBD2|TRBJ2-2|TRBV6-1|-
CASSVSGAGELFF
TGTGCCAGCAGCGTGAGCGGGGCCGGGGAGCTGTTTTTT
>-|TRBJ2-7|TRBV18|-
CASSTDSSYEQYF
TGTGCCAGCTCAACGGACTCTTCCTACGAGCAGTACTTC
>-|TRBJ1-5|TRBV21-1|-
CASSKSIWRNNQPQHF
TGTGCCAGCAGCAAATCTATATGGCGGAACAATCAGCCCCAGCATTTT
>-|TRBJ2-5|TRBV6-1|-
CASNPTAKETQYF
TGTGCCAGCAACCCGACAGCTAAAGAGACCCAGTACTTC
>TRBD2|TRBJ2-3|TRBV7-2|-
CASSLSRESTDTQYF
TGTGCCAGCAGCTTATCGCGGGAGAGCACAGATACGCAGTATTTT
>-|TRBJ2-7|TRBV18|-
CASSPMAGNYEQYF
TGTGCCAGCTCACCGATGGCAGGGAATTACGAGCAGTACTTC
>-|TRBJ1-2|TRBV6-1|-
CASREGPWVGYTF
TGTGCCAGCAGGGAGGGGCCATGGGTAGGCTACACCTTC
>-|TRBJ1-1|TRBV11-1|-
CASSLAGRGTEAFF
TGTGCCAGCAGCTTAGCAGGGAGGGGCACTGAAGCTTTCTTT
>TRBD1|TRBJ2-4|TRBV7-2|-
CASSPGQGFPIAKNIQYF
TGTGCCAGCAGCCCGGGACAGGGGTTCCCAATAGCCAAAAACATTCAGTACTTC
>TRBD1|TRBJ1-2|TRBV2|-
CASSVDRSAYGYTF
TGTGCCAGCAGCGTGGACAGGTCTGCCTATGGCTACACCTTC
>TRBD1|TRBJ1-1|TRBV5-1|few
CASSLRTGNIVTEAFF
TGCGCCAGCAGCTTGAGGACAGGGAACATAGTCACTGAAGCTTTCTTT
>-|TRBJ1-5|TRBV19|-
CASSMTRTKGSNQPQHF
TGTGCCAGTAGTATGACCCGGACAAAAGGTAGCAATCAGCCCCAGCATTTT
>-|TRBJ1-2|TRBV5-6|-
CASSKERYGYTF
TGTGCCAGCAGCAAGGAGAGGTATGGCTACACCTTC
>TRBD2|TRBJ2-2|TRBV4-1|-
CASSLRGTAGGAAGELFF
TGCGCCAGCAGCCTCAGAGGTACGGCGGGAGGGGCAGCCGGGGAGCTGTTTTTT
>-|TRBJ1-1|TRBV10-2|-
CASSVKGTGEAFF
TGCGCCAGCAGTGTCAAGGGTACAGGTGAAGCTTTCTTT
>-|TRBJ1-1|TRBV7-2|-
CASSGGVGTEAFF
TGTGCCAGCAGCGGGGGGGTAGGCACTGAAGCTTTCTTT
>-|TRBJ2-1|TRBV5-5|once
CASSPTWEEQFF
TGTGCCAGCAGCCCGACCTGGGAGGAGCAGTTCTTC
>-|TRBJ1-2|TRBV6-5|-
CASRLSTGNGYTF
TGTGCCAGCAGACTGAGTACAGGAAATGGCTACACCTTC
>TRBD1|TRBJ1-1|TRBV30|-
CAWSWVGDSEAFF
TGTGCCTGGAGTTGGGTTGGGGACAGCGAAGCTTTCTTT
>-|TRBJ2-1|TRBV28|once
CASIGGGELNNEQFF
TGTGCCAGCATAGGGGGAGGGGAACTCAACAATGAGCAGTTCTTC